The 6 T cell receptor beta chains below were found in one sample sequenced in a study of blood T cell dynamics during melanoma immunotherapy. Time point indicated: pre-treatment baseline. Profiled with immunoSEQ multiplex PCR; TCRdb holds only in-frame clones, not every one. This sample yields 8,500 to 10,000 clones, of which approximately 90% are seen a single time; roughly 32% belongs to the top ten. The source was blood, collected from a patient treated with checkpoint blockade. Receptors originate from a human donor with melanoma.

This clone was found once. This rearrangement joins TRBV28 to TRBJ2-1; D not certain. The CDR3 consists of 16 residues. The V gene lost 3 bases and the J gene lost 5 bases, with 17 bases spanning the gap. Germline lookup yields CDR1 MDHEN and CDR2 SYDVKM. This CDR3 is CASSFGDPSYHNEQFF. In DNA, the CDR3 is TGTGCCAGCAGTTTTGGGGATCCCTCCTACCACAATGAGCAGTTCTTC.

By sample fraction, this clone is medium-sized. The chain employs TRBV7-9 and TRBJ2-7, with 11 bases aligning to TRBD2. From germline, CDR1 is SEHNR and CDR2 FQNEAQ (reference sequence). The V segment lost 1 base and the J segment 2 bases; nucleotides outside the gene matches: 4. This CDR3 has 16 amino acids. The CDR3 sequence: CASSLEASGRPYEQYF. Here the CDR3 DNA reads TGTGCCAGCAGCTTAGAGGCTAGCGGGAGGCCCTACGAGCAGTACTTC. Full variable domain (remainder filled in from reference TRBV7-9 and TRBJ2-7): DTGVSQNPRHKITKRGQNVTFRCDPISEHNRLYWYRQTLGQGPEFLTYFQNEAQLEKSRLLSDRFSAERPKGSFSTLEIQRTEQGDSAMYLCASSLEASGRPYEQYFGPGTRLTVT.

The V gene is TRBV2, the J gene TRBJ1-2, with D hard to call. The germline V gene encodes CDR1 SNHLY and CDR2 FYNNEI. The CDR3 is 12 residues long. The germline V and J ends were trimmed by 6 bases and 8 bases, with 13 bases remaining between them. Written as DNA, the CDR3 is TGTGCCAGCAGGTCGCAGGCGGGGGGCTACACCTTC. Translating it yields CASRSQAGGYTF.

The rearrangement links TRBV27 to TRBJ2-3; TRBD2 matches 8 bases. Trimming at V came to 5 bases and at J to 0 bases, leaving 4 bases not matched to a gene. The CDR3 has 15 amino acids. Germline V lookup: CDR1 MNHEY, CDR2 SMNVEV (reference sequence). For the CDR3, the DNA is TGTGCCAGCAGTCCCGGACTAGCTAGCACAGATACGCAGTATTTT. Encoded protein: CASSPGLASTDTQYF.

The CDR3 region has the DNA TGTGCCAGCAGCTTAGTGGTGGGAGTTGTCAATGAGCAGTTCTTC. This translates into CASSLVVGVVNEQFF. The chain is built from TRBV7-2 and TRBJ2-1; D may be TRBD2 (5 bases). Trimming cost V 1 base and J 6 bases, with 13 bases left between them. This CDR3 is 15 amino acids long. Germline V lookup: CDR1 SGHTA, CDR2 FQGNSA.

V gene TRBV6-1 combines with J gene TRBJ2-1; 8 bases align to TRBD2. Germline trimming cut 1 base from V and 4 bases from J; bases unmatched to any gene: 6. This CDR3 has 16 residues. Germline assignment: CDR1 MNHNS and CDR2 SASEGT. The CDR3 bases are TGTGCCAGCAGTGAAGAGGACGCGGGGGGATACAATGAGCAGTTCTTC. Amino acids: CASSEEDAGGYNEQFF.